Listed here is a single TCR beta chain. The CDR3 is made up of 14 amino acids. Germline CDR1 is LNHDA and CDR2 is SQIVND (reference sequence). Trimming removed 7 bases from V and 4 bases from J, with 16 bases in between. Extracted RNA was reverse transcribed, and the resulting cDNA served as sequencing template. The method was immunoSEQ multiplex PCR; TCRdb's version includes in-frame clones alone and lacks a portion of them. The data contain some 95,000 clones, roughly 46% of them singletons. The data were obtained in a study of CD8+ T cells in alopecia areata. The treatment is: oral pan-JAK inhibitor, 5-10 mg twice daily. Individuals with alopecia areata gave both lesional scalp punch biopsies and peripheral blood for collection.

The sequences come from CD8+ T cells sorted from blood, collected at week 24, from a patient treated with tofacitinib. The source is a human donor with alopecia areata. The rearrangement uses TRBV19 and TRBJ1-1; maybe TRBD1 (5 bases). Here the CDR3 reads CASTRAGGGTEAFF. CDR3 in DNA: TGTGCCAGTACGCGGGCGGGGGGAGGCACTGAAGCTTTCTTT.